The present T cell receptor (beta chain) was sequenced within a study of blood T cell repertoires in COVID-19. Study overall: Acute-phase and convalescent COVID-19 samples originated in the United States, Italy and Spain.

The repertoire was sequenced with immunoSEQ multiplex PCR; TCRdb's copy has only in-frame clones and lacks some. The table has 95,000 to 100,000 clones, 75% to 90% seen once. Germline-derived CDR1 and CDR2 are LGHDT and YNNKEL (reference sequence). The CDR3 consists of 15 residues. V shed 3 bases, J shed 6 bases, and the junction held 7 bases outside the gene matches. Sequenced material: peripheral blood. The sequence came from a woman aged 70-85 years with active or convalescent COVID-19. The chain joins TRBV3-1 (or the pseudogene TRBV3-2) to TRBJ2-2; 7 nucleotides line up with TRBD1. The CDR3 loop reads CASSQQGVLAGELFF. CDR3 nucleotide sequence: TGTGCCAGCAGCCAGCAGGGGGTGTTAGCCGGGGAGCTGTTTTTT.